This note documents a single T cell receptor beta chain sequence. Its antigen is still unknown. These data belong to a study of T cell responses to AZD1222 COVID-19 vaccine. As for the study in general: Second-dose intervals near 4 or 12 weeks were combined. Study-level results: Nearly half of the spike-specific TCRs reportedly recognize variant regions that carry no mutations. Spike-specific TCR breadth and depth grew following two AZD1222 doses. Sampling that yielded the repertoires occurred only after the peak T cell response.

Measured with immunoSEQ multiplex PCR; TCRdb has only the in-frame clones, and not every one. The sample carries approximately 150,000 clones, 90% recorded once. V shed 4 bases and J shed 4 bases, with 16 bases lying between them. The CDR3 extends over 15 amino acids. From germline, CDR1 is MGHDK and CDR2 SYGVNS. The clonotype originates from an adult in good health. The sequencing here drew on peripheral blood, taken on day 0 of AZD1222 vaccination. The rearrangement links TRBV25-1 to TRBJ1-1, with a possible D match to TRBD1 (6 bases). The CDR3, as DNA: TGTGCCAGCAGTGCAACAACAGGGAAGGTCACTGAAGCTTTCTTT. Translation gives CASSATTGKVTEAFF. The full variable domain, completed using reference TRBV25-1 and TRBJ1-1, is EADIYQTPRYLVIGTGKKITLECSQTMGHDKMYWYQQDPGMELHLIHYSYGVNSTEKGDLSSESTVSRIRTEHFPLTLESARPSHTSQYLCASSATTGKVTEAFFGQGTRLTVV.